This TCR beta chain was captured by sequencing in a study of shared clonotypes between healthy human individuals. Study in general: For every donor, three CD4 naive, three CD4 memory, two CD8 naive and one CD8 memory plates were used.

As to this clone: Its antigen is still unknown.

Naive CD8 isolation took CD45RO-negative cells positively selected for CCR7 and excluded terminally differentiated effector memory CD45RA+ cells. CDR1 MDHEN and CDR2 SYDVKM come from the germline V gene. The V end was cut by 7 bases, the J end by 3 bases, with 16 bases between. The CDR3 contains 14 residues. The deep-level immunoSEQ assay was used. Profiled with immunoSEQ multiplex PCR; TCRdb holds only in-frame clones, not every one. The table records about 650,000 clones, about 95% of them present only once. Study findings and constraints: Larger richness was generally estimated for naive than memory subsets.

This chain joins TRBV28 and TRBJ2-7, with D possibly TRBD2 on 6 matching bases. The source is a woman aged 30 to 39 in good health. Sequencing input: naive CD8+ T cells sorted from blood. CDR3 coding DNA: TGTGCCAGCACCCTGTCGGGAGTGAGCTACGAGCAGTACTTC. It yields the protein CASTLSGVSYEQYF. The full variable domain, with the rest looked up from reference TRBV28 and TRBJ2-7, is DVKVTQSSRYLVKRTGEKVFLECVQDMDHENMFWYRQDPGLGLRLIYFSYDVKMKEKGDIPEGYSVSREKKERFSLILESASTNQTSMYLCASTLSGVSYEQYFGPGTRLTVT.